In its sample, the clone carrying this T cell receptor (beta chain) was seen once. Its antigen is unidentified. This entry is derived from a study of cytomegalovirus exposure and HLA in healthy donors. Looking at the study overall: Falling in the Caucasian-associated ancestry cluster were approximately 86% of approximately 410 genotyped donors. Findings and caveats of the study: Sequencing depth roughly uniform across donors was assumed in presence/absence analyses.

This PCR relied on a set of 60 Vbeta primers and 13 Jbeta primers. The assay was immunoSEQ multiplex PCR, and TCRdb's table has in-frame clones only and misses some. Of over 120,000 clones listed, around four fifths are singletons. The clonotype was recovered from a female donor in good health and CMV-seronegative. The sequenced sample was PBMCs.

CDR3 amino acids: CASRRTDRLGTGTYEQYF. The CDR3 DNA follows: TGTGCCAGCAGACGTACCGATAGACTAGGGACGGGGACCTACGAGCAGTACTTC. The V gene is TRBV28, the J gene TRBJ2-7; D is perhaps TRBD2 (6 bases). This CDR3 is built from 18 residues. V was trimmed by 6 bases and J by 2 bases, leaving 26 bases between them. Germline V gene lookup returns CDR1 MDHEN and CDR2 SYDVKM.